This record looks at one T cell receptor (beta chain) sequence and its context. The clone's antigen remains unknown. No base quality values were provided; no much bigger clone lies one nucleotide off. Sequences SEHNR (CDR1) and FQNEAQ (CDR2) are obtained from the germline V gene (reference sequence). The CDR3 runs 16 amino acids, cysteine and phenylalanine included. The entry retains the CDR3 DNA only, 48 bases that are in frame from base 1. V and J are truncated by 4 bases and 0 bases respectively, leaving an intervening sequence of 12 bases. TCRbeta CDR3 regions were amplified from genomic DNA by means of the immunoSEQ Assay, a bias-controlled multiplex PCR. In the authors' own workflow: The number of nucleated cells in each sample was estimated by amplification of reference gene primers within the assay. Sequence reads were collapsed and filtered to measure the absolute abundance of every unique TCRbeta CDR3 rearrangement. For each sample, productive Simpson clonality was calculated by taking the square root of Simpson's diversity index across productive rearrangements. TCRdb mirrors the immuneACCESS table, restricted to in-frame sequences. Some clones are absent from its copies; in checked studies, under half trace to an unresolved V gene, and the reason for the others is unknown. Clonal size and the V and J genes are those of that table, whereas D and trimming came from the DNA. In all, the sample holds some 220,000 clones, and about nine tenths of those were seen once. Of the sample, roughly 2.6% is held by the ten largest clones.

Enrolling through a virtual design, the prospective study's participants ranged in age from about 18 to 89 years and lived across about two dozen United States geographic areas. To assign participants to cohorts, the prospective study relied on clinical history that participants themselves reported in a screening survey and a study questionnaire. ImmuneRACE Cohort 3 recovered participants were defined by two consecutive negative NP/OP PCR tests, healthcare professional clearance, or symptom resolution. Mobile phlebotomists in the prospective study collected whole blood, serum and a nasopharyngeal or oropharyngeal swab from every participant. Over an approximately two-month period, participants in the prospective study had the option of providing additional blood draws and questionnaires. Blood samples from the prospective study were shipped frozen or at room temperature prior to DNA extraction.

The data belong to a study of blood T cell repertoires in COVID-19 (dated by TCRdb to 2020 to 2022). A note on the overall study: Samples from collaborators originated in the United States, Italy and Spain and spanned both the acute and convalescent phases of COVID-19. The dataset comprised deeply sampled blood TCRbeta repertoires from subjects exposed to, actively infected with, or recovered from COVID-19. Samples were obtained from the ongoing ImmuneRACE study (first 160 participants) and from 950 to 1,500 subjects provided by 6 global collaborators. The repertoires were released in a freely available public database meant as a resource for research on the immune response to SARS-CoV-2. The sample metadata nearly always contained a de-identified subject ID, COVID-19 status, age in years and sex. The material from the prospective study consisted of cDNA or gDNA derived from T cells, B-cell-depleted T cells, or PBMCs. HLA class I and class II types, where available, came from metadata supplied by the sample provider rather than from assay-based typing. Results the study describes overall, beyond this receptor: How much clinical and demographic metadata was included differed by source and by participant, and the metadata was provided uncurated.

Recombination connected TRBV7-9 to TRBJ1-4; TRBD1 is a weak D gene call, 5 bases matching. The sample comprised PBMCs or T cells enriched from blood (not recorded which). The source of this sequence is a woman aged 25 to 45 who had recovered from COVID-19. The CDR3 here reads CASSSRTGATNEKLFF. The DNA is TGTGCCAGCAGCTCCAGAACGGGGGCAACTAATGAAAAACTGTTTTTT.